The clone carrying this TCR beta chain was observed at least ten times. The read is 3 residues too short to cover the CDR3 end, so that end is filled in from the germline J gene. Germline values: CDR1 SGHRS, CDR2 YFSETQ. This CDR3 comprises 17 residues. V shed 0 bases, J shed 5 bases, and the junction held 9 bases outside the gene matches. The data were obtained in a study of T cell clonality in common variable immunodeficiency. Generated by immunoSEQ multiplex PCR, the TCRdb table keeps only in-frame clones and is missing some. Recorded here are about 35,000 clones, none singletons. Most patients and controls had Caucasian heritage.

Sequencing was performed on peripheral blood mononuclear cells. The V gene is TRBV5-1, the J gene TRBJ2-7, with 12 bases matching TRBD2. This TCR derives from a person aged 18 to 70 in good health. The sequenced CDR3 bases are TGCGCCAGCAGCTTGGGGACCCTAGCGGGAGGGCCCCACGAG. Its translation is CASSLGTLAGGPHE. The full CDR3 reads CASSLGTLAGGPHEQYF.